Each of the 27 T cell receptor beta chains below was sequenced from the same sample in a study of T cell repertoires in cytomegalovirus infection. Their antigens are not known. TCRdb called the reads again in MiXCR, with one record for every CDR3 protein. The sample lists some 800,000 distinct CDR3 sequences; around a third were seen once. Specimen: cultured CD8+ T cells from PBMCs, collected from culture after CMV antigen stimulation. These receptors were obtained from a human donor in good health (CMV status not recorded). Some clones in this sample may be carry-over from other donors' samples.

Turning to this clonotype: Compared with germline, one end of the junction differs, possibly owing to a read error. The chain joins TRBV12-3 or TRBV12-4 to TRBJ2-4; TRBD1 aligns across 9 bases. The CDR3 sequence is 11 residues long. The CDR3 region has the DNA TGTGCCAGCAGCCCAACGCGGACAGGGGTCTTC. The encoded protein is CASSPTRTGVF.

The CDR3 sequence is CASSYYGTSGDKDTQYF. As DNA, the CDR3 is TGTGCCAGCAGTTACTATGGGACTAGCGGGGACAAAGATACGCAGTATTTT. The chain is built from TRBV6-2 or TRBV6-3 and TRBJ2-3; 13 nucleotides agree with TRBD2. Losses at the gene ends were 1 base for V and 5 bases for J; bases not matched to a gene: 6. Germline CDR1 is MNHEY and CDR2 is SVGEGT. The CDR3 covers 17 residues.

The CDR3 sequence: CSARDRDIAGQPQHF. The CDR3 DNA sequence: TGCAGTGCTAGAGATAGGGATATAGCAGGTCAGCCCCAGCATTTT. The rearrangement joins TRBV20-1 to TRBJ1-5; unclear D gene. Trimming pared 0 bases from V and 6 bases from J, leaving 15 bases between. CDR3 length: 15 amino acids. The germline gives CDR1 DFQATT, CDR2 SNEGSKA (reference sequence).

The chain joins TRBV10-3 to TRBJ1-2; D perhaps matches TRBD1 (5 bases). Germline loops: CDR1 ENHRY, CDR2 SYGVKD. Between the trimmed V and J ends, which lost 8 bases and 3 bases, there was a span of 10 bases. CDR3 size: 12 residues. CDR3 amino acids: CAIGTVDYGYTF. CDR3 coding DNA: TGTGCCATCGGGACCGTTGACTATGGCTACACCTTC.

The gene calls are TRBV10-3 and TRBJ1-1; D is unclear. In germline, CDR1 is ENHRY, CDR2 SYGVKD. This CDR3 comprises 13 residues. V was clipped by 2 bases and J by 0 bases, with 4 bases between them. The chain's CDR3 is CAISEEMNTEAFF. In nucleotides, the CDR3 is TGTGCCATCAGTGAGGAGATGAACACTGAAGCTTTCTTT.

This clonotype was observed a few times. This chain connects TRBV27 to TRBJ2-7; 10 positions match TRBD1. J was trimmed by 2 bases and V by 5 bases; bases with no gene match: 3. The CDR3 contains 14 residues. Germline CDR1 reads MNHEY; CDR2 reads SMNVEV (reference sequence). CDR3 sequence (DNA): TGTGCCAGCAGTACGGGACAGGGGCCCTACGAGCAGTACTTC. It is translated as CASSTGQGPYEQYF.

The CDR3 reads CASSFGDVWSDEQYF. DNA of the CDR3: TGTGCCAGCAGCTTCGGGGACGTTTGGTCTGACGAGCAGTACTTC. V is TRBV5-6 and J is TRBJ2-7; tentatively, D is TRBD1 or TRBD2 (5 bases each). Germline CDR1 and CDR2: SGHDT and YYEEEE. The CDR3 covers 15 residues. The V gene lost 2 bases and the J gene lost 5 bases, with 17 bases spanning the gap.

This clonotype has a handful of counts. J is TRBJ2-1 and V is TRBV28; 7 bases match TRBD2. With 4 bases clipped from V and 0 bases from J, the junction kept 12 bases outside the gene matches. The CDR3 is made up of 18 amino acids. CDR1 is MDHEN and CDR2 is SYDVKM in the germline V gene. CDR3 sequence reads: CASSSSGANISSYNEQFF. CDR3 DNA: TGTGCCAGCAGTTCTAGCGGCGCCAATATTAGCTCCTACAATGAGCAGTTCTTC.

This clonotype was observed a single time. The V call is TRBV27, the J call TRBJ1-1; D is possibly TRBD1 (5 bases). Germline lookup yields CDR1 MNHEY and CDR2 SMNVEV (reference sequence). The CDR3 consists of 15 residues. V was clipped by 2 bases and J by 4 bases, with 14 bases between them. This CDR3 reads CASSLIAGSFTEAFF. The CDR3 DNA reads as TGTGCCAGCAGTTTAATAGCAGGGTCGTTCACTGAAGCTTTCTTT.

Note on this clonotype: Mismatch with germline at one junction end may stem from a read error. This chain uses TRBV7-8 with TRBJ1-1; D ambiguous. The germline V gene has CDR1 SGHVS and CDR2 FQNEAQ. The CDR3 is 15 amino acids. The CDR3 sequence is CVSSTRGASNTEAFF. CDR3 nucleotide sequence: TGTGTCAGCAGCACAAGAGGAGCCTCGAACACTGAAGCTTTCTTT.

About this clonotype: Since a much larger clone is just one base distant, this may be a read error. V usage is TRBV7-4 and J usage is TRBJ2-1, with 7 bases matching TRBD2. Looked up from germline, CDR1 is SGHVT and CDR2 is SQSDAQ. Trimming cost V 10 bases and J 10 bases; bases outside gene matches: 10. The CDR3 is made up of 12 amino acids. The CDR3: CANESGAGEQFF. CDR3 DNA sequence: TGTGCCAACGAAAGCGGGGCAGGGGAGCAGTTCTTC.

The V and J genes are TRBV27 and TRBJ2-7; TRBD2 might be the D (6 bases). CDR3 length: 16 residues. In germline, CDR1 is MNHEY, CDR2 SMNVEV (reference sequence). V was trimmed by 4 bases and J by 3 bases, leaving 19 bases between them. Written as DNA, the CDR3 is TGTGCCAGCAGTTCGACGGGACTCTATTCCCGCTACGAGCAGTACGTC. Protein: CASSSTGLYSRYEQYV.

J is TRBJ1-1 and V is TRBV20-1; no reliable D call. V lost 6 bases and J 7 bases, leaving 9 bases between the germline ends. The CDR3 contains 10 residues. Germline V gene sequence: CDR1 DFQATT, CDR2 SNEGSKA (reference sequence). The CDR3 sequence: CSARSVEAFF. DNA for the CDR3: TGCAGTGCCAGGTCCGTTGAAGCTTTCTTT.

With regard to this clonotype: This may arise from a read error, as a much more abundant clone is one base away. The chain employs TRBV9 and TRBJ1-1, with D tentatively TRBD1 (5 bases). The CDR3 covers 12 residues. CDR1 is SGDLS, CDR2 YYNGEE, per germline. This CDR3 reads CANSVGPLEAFF. CDR3 DNA: TGTGCCAACAGCGTGGGACCACTTGAAGCTTTCTTT.

This clonotype was counted ten times or more. The chain joins TRBV7-2 to TRBJ1-1; no firm D call. Trimming took 1 base from V and 3 from J, leaving 21 bases between them. The germline CDR1 and CDR2 sequences are SGHTA and FQGNSA. The CDR3 has 18 amino acids. CDR3 sequence (DNA): TGTGCCAGCAGCTTAGTTATAGCGAGGAGAAGGGTAGACACTGAAGCTTTCTTT. Its translation: CASSLVIARRRVDTEAFF.

The rearrangement links TRBV27 to TRBJ2-2, with D perhaps matching TRBD1 (6 bases). CDR3 length: 15 amino acids. V was clipped by 3 bases and J by 3 bases, with 11 bases between them. Germline assignment: CDR1 MNHEY and CDR2 SMNVEV (reference sequence). CDR3 sequence (DNA): TGTGCCAGCAGTTTCGGGACAACTCACACCGGGGAGCTGTTTTTT. It specifies CASSFGTTHTGELFF.

This clonotype has only one observation. The V and J genes are TRBV11-3 and TRBJ1-1; the D is unclear. The germline V gene encodes CDR1 SGHNT and CDR2 YENEEA. The CDR3 length is 13 residues. Trimming took off 5 bases at V and 2 bases at J, with 9 bases between the two ends. CDR3 protein: CASSEMDNTEAFF. The DNA of the CDR3 is TGTGCCAGCAGCGAAATGGATAACACTGAAGCTTTCTTT.

The chain is built from TRBV6-5 and TRBJ2-3; 7 nucleotides align to TRBD2. V lost 0 bases and J lost 5; bases outside the gene matches: 8. Germline V gene lookup returns CDR1 MNHEY and CDR2 SVGAGI. CDR3 length: 16 residues. CDR3 sequence reads: CASSYSPGGTGDTQYF. CDR3 DNA sequence: TGTGCCAGCAGTTACTCGCCCGGGGGGACTGGAGATACGCAGTATTTT.

This clonotype has ten or more counts. This chain's CDR3 is CASYAGELFF. The CDR3 coding sequence is TGTGCCAGCTATGCCGGGGAGCTGTTTTTT. The chain links TRBV12-3 or TRBV12-4 to TRBJ2-2, with D unresolved. The V gene lost 8 bases and the J gene lost 6 bases, with 4 bases spanning the gap. The CDR3 totals 10 residues.

J is TRBJ2-3 and V is TRBV7-6; tentative D call: TRBD1 (6 bases). V dropped 5 bases and J dropped 3 bases, with 18 bases sitting between them. The CDR3 has 16 amino acids. The V gene's germline CDR1 is SGHVS and CDR2 FNYEAQ. The CDR3 region has the DNA TGTGCCAGCAGCCCCCCACAGGGCCCCGATACAGATACGCAGTATTTT. Amino acid sequence: CASSPPQGPDTDTQYF.

CDR3 region: CASSSIRGPGDTEAFF. The CDR3 DNA sequence: TGTGCCAGCAGTTCCATAAGGGGGCCGGGGGACACTGAAGCTTTCTTT. The J gene is TRBJ1-1, the V gene TRBV6-5; 7 bases agree with TRBD1. Germline V CDR1 and CDR2: MNHEY, SVGAGI. Unmatched junction bases numbered 11, after V lost 4 bases and J lost 3 bases. This CDR3 is 16 amino acids long.

The chain combines TRBV7-9 with TRBJ2-5; D gene unclear. The V gene's germline CDR1 is SEHNR and CDR2 FQNEAQ (reference sequence). Trimming pared 1 base from V and 1 base from J, leaving 7 bases between. The length of the CDR3 is 14 residues. The DNA of the CDR3 is TGTGCCAGCAGCTTAGGGCATCCCCAAGAGACCCAGTACTTC. It encodes CASSLGHPQETQYF.

On this clonotype itself: With a much larger clone just one base away, this may be a read error. This chain's CDR3 is CASSLDRGRSTDKQYF. CDR3 sequence (DNA): TGTGCCAGCAGCTTAGACAGGGGCAGGAGCACAGATAAGCAGTATTTT. This chain joins TRBV7-2 and TRBJ2-3; TRBD1 matches 7 bases. The CDR3 extends over 16 amino acids. CDR1 is SGHTA, CDR2 FQGNSA, per germline.

This clonotype was detected only a few times. This chain links TRBV7-9 with TRBJ1-1, with unresolved D. Germline-derived CDR1 and CDR2 are SEHNR and FQNEAQ (reference sequence). V lost 1 base to trimming and J lost 2 bases, with 8 bases between them. The CDR3 extends over 14 amino acids. The CDR3 protein is CASSLDTANTEAFF. Written as DNA, the CDR3 is TGTGCCAGCAGCTTAGATACAGCCAACACTGAAGCTTTCTTT.

The chain has TRBV4-3 and TRBJ2-5, with 7 bases matching TRBD1. The V segment lost 1 base and the J segment 5 bases; nucleotides outside the gene matches: 1. Per germline, CDR1 LGHNA and CDR2 YSLEER. The length of the CDR3 is 13 residues. For the CDR3, the DNA is TGCGCCAGCAGCCAAGGACAGGGTGAGACCCAGTACTTC. It translates to CASSQGQGETQYF.

The sample holds one count of this clonotype. The chain is built from TRBV7-9 and TRBJ2-1; perhaps TRBD2 as D (6 bases). The CDR3 runs 12 residues. Germline assignment: CDR1 SEHNR and CDR2 FQNEAQ (reference sequence). V gave up 2 bases and J gave up 9 bases, with 8 bases separating them. The CDR3 loop reads CASSLMGGEQFF. The CDR3 coding sequence is TGTGCCAGCAGCTTAATGGGGGGTGAGCAGTTCTTC.

This clonotype has just a few counts. The junction differs from germline at one of its ends, possibly a read error. Here the CDR3 DNA reads TGCGCCAGCAGTCAAGAAGGGTTCCGGGAGACCCAGTACTTC. Its protein is CASSQEGFRETQYF. V and J are TRBV4-1 and TRBJ2-5; D gene ambiguous. This CDR3 spans 14 amino acids. CDR1 and CDR2 from the germline V gene are MGHRA and YSYEKL.